This passage covers 24 T cell receptor beta chains from one sample sequenced in a study of blood T cell repertoires in COVID-19. Data came from immunoSEQ multiplex PCR; TCRdb stores just in-frame clones and leaves some out. The top ten clones hold 2.5% to 4% of a sample with fewer than 450,000 clones, around 91% of them seen once. Sequences were obtained from peripheral blood. These receptors all come from a woman between 18 and 29 years old who had recovered from COVID-19.

The genes are TRBV11-2 and TRBJ2-7; D unresolved. The V gene lost 3 bases and the J gene lost 6 bases, with 6 bases spanning the gap. The length of the CDR3 is 11 residues. Germline V CDR1 and CDR2: SGHAT, FQNNGV. CDR3 sequence reads: CASSFSGEQYV. The CDR3 nucleotides read TGTGCCAGCAGCTTCTCAGGCGAGCAGTACGTC.

The CDR3 loop reads CASSPGTGTDGANVLTF. For the CDR3, the DNA is TGCGCCAGCAGCCCCGGGACAGGGACTGATGGGGCCAACGTCCTGACTTTC. The chain is built from TRBV5-1 and TRBJ2-6; 9 positions match TRBD1. The CDR3 runs to 17 residues. V lost 4 bases and J lost 3; bases outside the gene matches: 8. Germline V gene sequence: CDR1 SGHRS, CDR2 YFSETQ.

V and J are TRBV12-5 and TRBJ1-1, with a possible D match to TRBD1 (6 bases). There are 14 residues in the CDR3. V was cut by 6 bases and J by 2 bases, with 13 bases left in between. Germline V gives CDR1 LGHNT, CDR2 FRNRAP. The CDR3 DNA reads as TGTGCTAGTGGCCCCGGACAGCCTAACACTGAAGCTTTCTTT. It encodes CASGPGQPNTEAFF.

V and J are TRBV27 and TRBJ2-1, with 9 bases matching TRBD2. V gave up 6 bases and J gave up 2 bases; unmatched junction bases: 8. The CDR3 length is 16 residues. Germline values: CDR1 MNHEY, CDR2 SMNVEV (reference sequence). CDR3 loop: CASSPLSGRPYNEQFF. CDR3 coding DNA: TGTGCCAGCAGCCCACTCAGCGGGAGGCCCTACAATGAGCAGTTCTTC.

Points on this clone: One end of the junction is discordant with germline, which a read error may explain. The chain couples TRBV3-1 (or the pseudogene TRBV3-2) to TRBJ2-3, with D perhaps TRBD2 (6 bases). Germline CDR1 and CDR2: LGHDT and YNNKEL (reference sequence). There are 11 residues in the CDR3. The CDR3 here is CASSQGILAHF. Written as DNA, the CDR3 is TGTGCCAGCAGCCAAGGCATACTAGCCCACTTT.

The V gene is TRBV19, the J gene TRBJ1-2, with no clear D. V lost 3 bases to trimming and J lost 5 bases, with 16 bases between them. The CDR3 totals 15 residues. The germline gives CDR1 LNHDA, CDR2 SQIVND (reference sequence). CDR3 in amino acids: CASSIPEAWGYGYTF. Here the CDR3 DNA reads TGTGCCAGTAGTATTCCGGAGGCATGGGGATATGGCTACACCTTC.

The chain joins TRBV5-1 to TRBJ2-5; 10 bases map to TRBD1. With 4 bases clipped from V and 5 bases from J, the junction kept 8 bases outside the gene matches. This CDR3 has 15 residues. Germline assignment: CDR1 SGHRS and CDR2 YFSETQ. The CDR3 nucleotides are TGCGCCAGCAGCCCTCAGACAGGGGGCTATGAGACCCAGTACTTC. Translating gives CASSPQTGGYETQYF.

J is TRBJ1-2 and V is TRBV10-2, with D tentatively TRBD1 (5 bases). Looked up from germline, CDR1 is WSHSY and CDR2 is SAAADI. The germline V and J ends were trimmed by 3 bases and 4 bases, with 9 bases remaining between them. This CDR3 region has 13 residues. Here the CDR3 reads CASSDRGGYGYTF. CDR3 nucleotide sequence: TGCGCCAGCAGTGATAGGGGCGGCTATGGCTACACCTTC.

J is TRBJ1-5 and V is TRBV7-2; TRBD1 is a possible D gene (6 bases). The CDR3 runs to 14 residues. V was trimmed by 5 bases and J by 9 bases, leaving 17 bases between them. Germline V lookup: CDR1 SGHTA, CDR2 FQGNSA. In DNA, the CDR3 is TGTGCCAGCAGCAGTGATCAGGGGTGGGGGCCCCAGCATTTT. It yields the protein CASSSDQGWGPQHF.

The rearrangement joins TRBV30 to TRBJ1-5; 10 bases match TRBD1. This CDR3 spans 15 amino acids. Per the germline V gene, CDR1 is GTSNPN and CDR2 is SVGIG (reference sequence). V shed 1 base and J 4 bases; nucleotides not matched to a gene: 4. The CDR3 sequence is CAWSAGTGANQPQHF. As DNA, the CDR3 is TGTGCCTGGAGTGCCGGGACAGGGGCTAATCAGCCCCAGCATTTT.

The CDR3 spells CASSLTGQGFGTEAFF. CDR3 nucleotides: TGTGCCAGCAGTTTGACGGGACAGGGGTTTGGCACTGAAGCTTTCTTT. The chain is built from TRBV27 and TRBJ1-1; the match to TRBD1 covers 10 bases. V lost 3 bases to trimming and J lost 4 bases; unmatched junction nucleotides: 8. There are 16 residues in the CDR3. Per germline, CDR1 MNHEY and CDR2 SMNVEV (reference sequence).

The V call is TRBV16, the J call TRBJ1-2, with 11 bases aligning to TRBD1. This CDR3 spans 16 amino acids. J lost 7 bases, V lost 4 bases, and 11 bases had no gene match. Looked up from germline, CDR1 is KGHSY and CDR2 is FQNENV. The CDR3 protein is CASSLTTPGQGVGYTF. Here the CDR3 DNA reads TGTGCCAGCAGCCTTACCACACCGGGACAGGGGGTTGGCTACACCTTC.

The genes are TRBV10-3 and TRBJ2-1; 8 nucleotides line up with TRBD2. J lost 5 bases, V lost 8 bases, and 5 bases had no gene match. This CDR3 contains 13 residues. Germline CDR1 reads ENHRY; CDR2 reads SYGVKD. CDR3 residues: CAIRLATHNEQFF. As DNA, the CDR3 is TGTGCCATCCGACTAGCGACCCACAATGAGCAGTTCTTC.

The V gene is TRBV5-1, the J gene TRBJ2-1; 7 nucleotides line up with TRBD2. V shed 5 bases, J shed 0 bases, and the junction held 8 bases outside the gene matches. CDR3 size: 16 residues. Germline V gene data show CDR1 as SGHRS and CDR2 as YFSETQ. The CDR3 DNA is TGCGCCAGCAGGTCGTTCGGGGGGAGCTCCTACAATGAGCAGTTCTTC. Translating gives CASRSFGGSSYNEQFF.

This clone is a singleton in its sample. The chain uses TRBV6-2 or TRBV6-3 and TRBJ1-6; 8 positions agree with TRBD1. CDR1 MNHEY and CDR2 SVGEGT come from the germline V gene. The CDR3 sequence is 16 residues long. J lost 5 bases, V lost 6 bases, and 9 bases had no gene match. DNA of the CDR3: TGTGCCAGCAGCACCAGGGGGCGTGCGAATAATTCACCCCTCCACTTT. Amino acids: CASSTRGRANNSPLHF.

This chain joins TRBV7-2 and TRBJ2-5; D unclear. The CDR3 is 15 residues long. Per the germline V gene, CDR1 is SGHTA and CDR2 is FQGNSA. V shed 1 base and J shed 5 bases, with 14 bases lying between them. This chain's CDR3 is CASSLGGTQEETQYF. The DNA of the CDR3 is TGTGCCAGCAGCTTAGGCGGTACTCAAGAGGAGACCCAGTACTTC.

The chain joins TRBV6-2 or TRBV6-3 to TRBJ1-1; D may be TRBD1 (5 bases). This CDR3 is built from 16 residues. Germline V gene data show CDR1 as MNHEY and CDR2 as SVGEGT. Trimming pared 2 bases from V and 0 bases from J, leaving 13 bases between. The CDR3 loop reads CASSYPAGELNTEAFF. CDR3 DNA: TGTGCCAGCAGTTACCCGGCGGGGGAGTTGAACACTGAAGCTTTCTTT.

The V gene is TRBV13, the J gene TRBJ2-7, with 9 bases identical to TRBD1. V was clipped by 2 bases and J by 5 bases; unmatched bases: 7. The CDR3 sequence is 15 residues long. Germline assignment: CDR1 PRHDT and CDR2 FYEKMQ (reference sequence). The CDR3: CASSLRQGDLDEQYV. Written as DNA, the CDR3 is TGTGCCAGCAGCTTAAGACAGGGGGACTTGGACGAGCAGTACGTC.

The chain joins TRBV6-5 to TRBJ1-4; weak D call: TRBD1 (6 bases). The CDR3 has 14 amino acids. CDR1 is MNHEY, CDR2 SVGAGI, per germline. V gave up 0 bases and J gave up 8 bases, with 10 bases separating them. The CDR3 coding sequence is TGTGCCAGCAGTTACTCGCAGGGGTGGGAAAAACTGTTTTTT. Amino acid sequence: CASSYSQGWEKLFF.

The chain links TRBV9 to TRBJ1-6, with 9 bases fitting TRBD1. The CDR3 runs to 15 residues. The trim removed 5 bases at V and 9 bases at J, leaving 9 bases unmatched. Germline values: CDR1 SGDLS, CDR2 YYNGEE. The CDR3 region is CASREGQGKTSPLHF. CDR3 DNA: TGTGCCAGCAGAGAAGGACAGGGGAAGACTTCACCCCTCCACTTT.

The chain couples TRBV9 to TRBJ1-4; 10 bases line up with TRBD1. This CDR3 has 15 residues. Per germline, CDR1 SGDLS and CDR2 YYNGEE. Trimming removed 0 bases from V and 8 bases from J; junction bases left unmatched: 4. The CDR3 is CASSVGDRGSEKLFF. For the CDR3, the DNA is TGTGCCAGCAGCGTAGGGGACAGGGGTTCCGAAAAACTGTTTTTT.

V and J are TRBV15 and TRBJ2-1; a weak D match, TRBD1 (5 bases). V gave up 0 bases and J gave up 8 bases, with 17 bases separating them. The CDR3 totals 16 residues. In germline, CDR1 is LNHNV, CDR2 YYDKDF (reference sequence). The CDR3 sequence is CATSRDLGLQTDEQFF. CDR3 coding DNA: TGTGCCACCAGCAGAGATCTGGGGCTCCAGACCGATGAGCAGTTCTTC.

V and J are TRBV19 and TRBJ2-3; unclear D gene. This CDR3 region has 15 residues. Germline CDR1 LNHDA, CDR2 SQIVND (reference sequence). Between the trimmed V and J ends, which lost 1 base and 0 bases, there was a span of 8 bases. CDR3: CASSIVDGSTDTQYF. CDR3 nucleotides: TGTGCCAGTAGTATAGTCGACGGGAGCACAGATACGCAGTATTTT.

This sequence joins TRBV21-1 and TRBJ2-1; the listed D gene, TRBD1, was not tested against the DNA. TRBV21-1 is listed as a pseudogene. This CDR3 is 16 amino acids long. The CDR3 DNA is TGTGCCAGCAGCAAACGAGGCCCCAGGGTAGACGATGAGCAGTTCTTC. It is translated as CASSKRGPRVDDEQFF.